The 24 T cell receptor beta chains in this list originate from one sample, sequenced in a study of T-cell reconstitution after alpha-beta-depleted transplantation in children. Unique molecular identifiers were incorporated during preparation of the TCRbeta library. TCRdb re-derived calls from the PCR reads in MiXCR, one entry per CDR3 protein. The profile shows about 240,000 distinct CDR3 sequences, around 12% of them singletons. The sample consisted of PBMCs from the stem cell graft donor, taken from the stem cell graft. These receptors all stem from a human donor who donated a stem cell graft to a child with acute lymphoblastic leukemia.

This clonotype came up many times. V and J are TRBV6-2 or TRBV6-3 and TRBJ1-1; unclear D gene. There are 14 residues in the CDR3. V shed 6 bases and J shed 4 bases, with 15 bases lying between them. CDR1 is MNHEY, CDR2 SVGEGT, per germline. CDR3 bases: TGTGCCAGCAGCGCTTTCCGGGGAACCACTGAAGCTTTCTTT. It encodes CASSAFRGTTEAFF.

The V and J genes are TRBV12-3 or TRBV12-4 and TRBJ2-2; D may match TRBD1 or TRBD2 (5 bases each). Trimming removed 5 bases at V and 8 bases at J, with 15 bases between. The CDR3 contains 14 residues. The DNA for the CDR3 is TGTGCCAGCAGTCGATCTGCAGGGACGGGGGAGCTGTTTTTT. Its protein is CASSRSAGTGELFF.

In this sample, this clonotype turned up many times. V usage is TRBV9 and J usage is TRBJ2-1; TRBD2 aligns across 10 bases. CDR1 is SGDLS, CDR2 YYNGEE, per germline. Trimming took 3 bases from V and 6 from J; bases not matched to a gene: 12. This CDR3 comprises 17 residues. In DNA, the CDR3 is TGTGCCAGCAGCGAGGGGACCGGGACTAGCGTCAGCAATGAGCAGTTCTTC. This sequence encodes CASSEGTGTSVSNEQFF.

This clonotype was detected many times. The V and J genes are TRBV15 and TRBJ1-1; D remains unclear. The CDR3 runs 13 residues. V lost 0 bases to trimming and J lost 11 bases, with 13 bases between them. Germline V gene sequence: CDR1 LNHNV, CDR2 YYDKDF (reference sequence). The DNA of the CDR3 is TGTGCCACCAGCAGAGATCCTGGTTTCGAGGCTTTCTTT. It encodes CATSRDPGFEAFF.

There are many counts of this clonotype. This chain links TRBV12-3 or TRBV12-4 with TRBJ1-2; D is uncertain. The CDR3 contains 12 residues. Trimming left V 3 bases short and J 4 bases short, with 6 bases between. DNA of the CDR3: TGTGCCAGCAGTTTGTCGGTCTATGGCTACACCTTC. This codes for CASSLSVYGYTF.

This clonotype was seen ten or more times. The CDR3 nucleotides read TGCGCCAGCAGCCAAGATATTTATAGGGGAAGGGTTATAGGGGAAAAACTGTTTTTT. This gives the protein CASSQDIYRGRVIGEKLFF. This sequence joins TRBV4-3 and TRBJ1-4; a possible D gene is TRBD1 (5 bases). V was trimmed by 0 bases and J by 8 bases, leaving 25 bases between them. From germline, CDR1 is LGHNA and CDR2 YSLEER. This CDR3 comprises 19 residues.

This clonotype was recorded many times. V usage is TRBV27 and J usage is TRBJ1-5; D ambiguous. The CDR3 is 12 residues long. Germline CDR1 MNHEY, CDR2 SMNVEV (reference sequence). The V end lost 8 bases, the J end lost 3 bases, and 8 bases lay between the germline ends. The CDR3 sequence is CASRSLNQPQHF. CDR3 bases: TGTGCCAGCCGAAGCCTCAATCAGCCCCAGCATTTT.

There are many counts of this clonotype. The rearrangement links TRBV10-3 to TRBJ1-4; a possible D gene is TRBD1 (6 bases). There are 13 residues in the CDR3. V was pared by 4 bases and J by 8 bases, with 11 bases between. The germline V gene encodes CDR1 ENHRY and CDR2 SYGVKD. The CDR3 spells CAISGQAEEKLFF. Here the CDR3 DNA reads TGTGCCATCAGTGGACAGGCTGAGGAAAAACTGTTTTTT.

The CDR3 is CAWSVGSLLYEQYF. CDR3 bases: TGTGCCTGGAGTGTAGGCAGCCTACTCTACGAGCAGTACTTC. The chain recombines TRBV30 with TRBJ2-7, with D uncertain. There are 14 residues in the CDR3. With 0 bases removed from V and 3 bases from J, the gap between germline ends came to 12 bases. CDR1 is GTSNPN and CDR2 is SVGIG in the germline V gene (reference sequence). The full variable domain, its missing parts supplied by reference TRBV30 and TRBJ2-7, is SQTIHQWPATLVQPVGSPLSLECTVEGTSNPNLYWYRQAAGRGLQLLFYSVGIGQISSEVPQNLSASRPQDRQFILSSKKLLLSDSGFYLCAWSVGSLLYEQYFGPGTRLTVT.

This clonotype was detected ten times or more. The rearrangement uses TRBV12-3 or TRBV12-4 and TRBJ1-5; unclear D gene. Trimming pared 6 bases from V and 4 bases from J, leaving 7 bases between. This CDR3 has 12 amino acids. DNA for the CDR3: TGTGCCAGCAGACGCGAAAATCAGCCCCAGCATTTT. This translates into CASRRENQPQHF.

This clonotype was seen many times. The V gene is TRBV27, the J gene TRBJ2-1, with 7 bases identical to TRBD2. V was clipped by 6 bases and J by 7 bases; unmatched bases: 12. CDR3 length: 15 residues. Germline values: CDR1 MNHEY, CDR2 SMNVEV (reference sequence). CDR3 nucleotide sequence: TGTGCCAGCAGACTAGGACTAGGGGACCTGAATGAGCAGTTCTTC. Its protein is CASRLGLGDLNEQFF.

This clonotype was detected ten times or more. CDR3 DNA: TGTGCCAGCAGCCCTCGGTACAGGGGAGGAGAGACCCAGTACTTC. Translated: CASSPRYRGGETQYF. V is TRBV7-2 and J is TRBJ2-5; D is perhaps TRBD1 (7 bases). The CDR3 is made up of 15 amino acids. The V and J ends lost 5 bases and 4 bases respectively, with 17 bases between them. CDR1 SGHTA and CDR2 FQGNSA come from the germline V gene.

A few counts support this clonotype. The chain links TRBV7-9 to TRBJ1-6, with D possibly being TRBD1 (5 bases). Trimming stripped 4 bases from V and 7 bases from J, with 11 bases between. Per the germline V gene, CDR1 is SEHNR and CDR2 is FQNEAQ (reference sequence). CDR3 size: 14 residues. CDR3 nucleotides: TGTGCCAGCAGCTCAGGGAACTCCAATTCACCCCTCCACTTT. Its translation is CASSSGNSNSPLHF.

This clonotype was seen many times. The chain joins TRBV27 to TRBJ1-5; maybe TRBD1 (5 bases). The CDR3 totals 14 residues. The V gene's germline CDR1 is MNHEY and CDR2 SMNVEV (reference sequence). Trimming took off 0 bases at V and 7 bases at J, with 10 bases between the two ends. The CDR3, as DNA: TGTGCCAGCAGTTTATCGAGGGGATGGCAGCCCCAGCATTTT. Its translation is CASSLSRGWQPQHF.

This clonotype was picked up many times. V is TRBV28 and J is TRBJ2-1, with TRBD2 identical over 13 bases. This CDR3 is built from 16 residues. V shed 1 base, J shed 5 bases, and the junction held 2 bases outside the gene matches. CDR1 is MDHEN, CDR2 SYDVKM, per germline. The CDR3 reads CASSLSGLAGNNEQFF. The CDR3 DNA follows: TGTGCCAGCAGTTTATCGGGACTAGCGGGAAACAATGAGCAGTTCTTC. Filled out from reference TRBV28 and TRBJ2-1, the complete variable domain reads DVKVTQSSRYLVKRTGEKVFLECVQDMDHENMFWYRQDPGLGLRLIYFSYDVKMKEKGDIPEGYSVSREKKERFSLILESASTNQTSMYLCASSLSGLAGNNEQFFGPGTRLTVL.

This clonotype was observed at least ten times. J is TRBJ1-5 and V is TRBV6-2 or TRBV6-3; TRBD1 might be the D (6 bases). Germline CDR1 MNHEY, CDR2 SVGEGT. There are 14 residues in the CDR3. V shed 7 bases and J shed 4 bases, with 14 bases lying between them. The CDR3 protein is CASTQGTRNQPQHF. The CDR3 region has the DNA TGTGCCAGCACTCAAGGGACAAGGAATCAGCCCCAGCATTTT.

The chain links TRBV5-6 to TRBJ1-5; TRBD1 matches at 9 bases. The CDR3 consists of 12 residues. CDR1 and CDR2 (germline): SGHDT, YYEEEE. V was clipped by 4 bases and J by 10 bases; unmatched bases: 3. The CDR3 spells CASSRGQGPQHF. The CDR3 DNA reads TGTGCCAGCAGCCGGGGACAGGGCCCCCAGCATTTT.

J is TRBJ2-5 and V is TRBV19; 7 bases match TRBD1. V lost 5 bases and J lost 4; bases outside the gene matches: 10. Germline lookup yields CDR1 LNHDA and CDR2 SQIVND (reference sequence). The CDR3 loop spans 15 amino acids. CDR3 residues: CASSPGQWYGETQYF. CDR3 DNA sequence: TGTGCCAGTAGTCCGGGACAGTGGTATGGAGAGACCCAGTACTTC.

The rearrangement links TRBV6-2 or TRBV6-3 to TRBJ1-5, with 7 bases matching TRBD1. After removal of 2 bases from V and 5 bases from J, the junction contained 0 bases not matched to a gene. The CDR3 is 13 amino acids. From germline, CDR1 is MNHEY and CDR2 SVGEGT. The CDR3 reads CASSYRGHQPQHF. The CDR3 DNA reads as TGTGCCAGCAGTTACAGGGGGCATCAGCCCCAGCATTTT.

This clonotype was found a few times. The V gene is TRBV5-6, the J gene TRBJ1-4; TRBD1 might be the D (6 bases). CDR3 length: 12 amino acids. Germline V CDR1 and CDR2: SGHDT, YYEEEE. Trimming removed 0 bases from V and 14 bases from J, with 11 bases in between. Here the CDR3 DNA reads TGTGCCAGCAGCTTGGGCCTGGACAGTCTGTTTTTT. Residues: CASSLGLDSLFF. Supplemented by reference TRBV5-6 and TRBJ1-4, the full variable domain reads DAGVTQSPTHLIKTRGQQVTLRCSPKSGHDTVSWYQQALGQGPQFIFQYYEEEERQRGNFPDRFSGHQFPNYSSELNVNALLLGDSALYLCASSLGLDSLFFGSGTQLSVL.

This clonotype was observed many times. This rearrangement joins TRBV28 to TRBJ2-7; 9 positions match TRBD1. V was pared by 9 bases and J by 4 bases, with 10 bases of the junction left unmatched. The length of the CDR3 is 14 residues. The germline CDR1 and CDR2 sequences are MDHEN and SYDVKM. Here the CDR3 reads CASTMTGGLYEQYF. CDR3 DNA: TGTGCCAGTACGATGACAGGGGGTCTTTACGAGCAGTACTTC.

Ten or more counts support this clonotype. The rearrangement links TRBV6-1 to TRBJ2-1; D is undetermined. Germline loops: CDR1 MNHNS, CDR2 SASEGT. Trimming cost V 11 bases and J 11 bases, with 16 bases left between them. There are 11 residues in the CDR3. For the CDR3, the DNA is TGTGCCGTCCTGACCCGGGCTCAGCAGTTCTTC. Translating gives CAVLTRAQQFF.

As for this clonotype: A much larger clone lies a single base off, so this may be a read error. No conserved phenylalanine or tryptophan is present at the end of the CDR3, so a read error is the likely explanation. The chain carries TRBV20-1 and TRBJ2-7; weak D call: TRBD1 (5 bases). Trimming cost V 5 bases and J 3 bases, with 14 bases left between them. The CDR3 covers 13 residues. Germline assignment: CDR1 DFQATT and CDR2 SNEGSKA (reference sequence). CDR3 sequence (DNA): TGCAGTGCTCCGGACCGGACAAGCTACGAGCAGTACTCC. Its translation is CSAPDRTSYEQYS.

In its sample, this clonotype was seen many times. The V and J genes are TRBV9 and TRBJ2-7; 15 positions agree with TRBD2. Per the germline V gene, CDR1 is SGDLS and CDR2 is YYNGEE. V shed 4 bases, J shed 9 bases, and the junction held 20 bases outside the gene matches. This CDR3 region has 19 residues. For the CDR3, the DNA is TGTGCCAGCAGCCCGAACCCGGGACTAGCGGGAGGTAGCCTACGAGCGCAGTACTTC. Its protein is CASSPNPGLAGGSLRAQYF.